The clone carrying this T cell receptor (beta chain) came up once. The protocol was immunoSEQ multiplex PCR, while the TCRdb copy is restricted to in-frame clones and leaves out a portion. The sample carries 530,000 or so clones, about 80% recorded once. The data were taken from a study of shared clonotypes between healthy human individuals. V lost 5 bases and J lost 2, with 9 bases in between. Germline V lookup: CDR1 MNHEY, CDR2 SMNVEV (reference sequence). This CDR3 is built from 13 residues. This clonotype was sampled from a woman between 40 and 55 years old in good health. Some clones in this sample may be carry-over from other donors' samples. The specimen sequenced was PBMCs. The chain joins TRBV27 to TRBJ2-5; a possible D gene is TRBD2 (6 bases). The CDR3 here is CASSPTRQETQYF. The CDR3 bases are TGTGCCAGCAGTCCGACTAGACAAGAGACCCAGTACTTC.